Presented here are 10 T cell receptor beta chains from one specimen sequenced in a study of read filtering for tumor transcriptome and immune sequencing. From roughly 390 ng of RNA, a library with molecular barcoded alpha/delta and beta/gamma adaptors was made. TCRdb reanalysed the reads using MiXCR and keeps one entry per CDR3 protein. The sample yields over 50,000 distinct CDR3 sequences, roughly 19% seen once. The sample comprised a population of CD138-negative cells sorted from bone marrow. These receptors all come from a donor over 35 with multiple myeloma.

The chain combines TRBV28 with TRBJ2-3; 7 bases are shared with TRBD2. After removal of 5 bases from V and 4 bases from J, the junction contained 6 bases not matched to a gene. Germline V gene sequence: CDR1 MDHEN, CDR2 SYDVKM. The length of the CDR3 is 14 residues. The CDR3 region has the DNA TGTGCCAGCAGTGCCGGGGGGAGGGCAGATACGCAGTATTTT. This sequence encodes CASSAGGRADTQYF.

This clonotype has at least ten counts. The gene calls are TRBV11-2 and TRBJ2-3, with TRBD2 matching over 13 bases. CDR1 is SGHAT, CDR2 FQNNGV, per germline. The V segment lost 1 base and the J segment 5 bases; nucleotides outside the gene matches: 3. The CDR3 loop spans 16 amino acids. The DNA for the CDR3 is TGTGCCAGCAGCTTAGGGGGACTAGCGGGAAGAGATACGCAGTATTTT. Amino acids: CASSLGGLAGRDTQYF.

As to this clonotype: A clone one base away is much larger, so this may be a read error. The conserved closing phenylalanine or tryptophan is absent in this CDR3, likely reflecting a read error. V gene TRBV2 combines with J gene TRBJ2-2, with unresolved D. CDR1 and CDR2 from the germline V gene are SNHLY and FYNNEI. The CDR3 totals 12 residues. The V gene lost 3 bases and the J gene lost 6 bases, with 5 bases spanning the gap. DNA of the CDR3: TGTGCCAGCAGTGAGGAATCCGGGGAGCTGTTTCTT. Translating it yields CASSEESGELFL.

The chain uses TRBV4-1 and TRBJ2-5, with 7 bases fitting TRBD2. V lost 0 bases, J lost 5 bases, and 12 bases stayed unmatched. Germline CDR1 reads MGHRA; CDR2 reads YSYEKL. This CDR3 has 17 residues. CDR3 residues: CASSQDGVGGPRETQYF. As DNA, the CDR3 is TGCGCCAGCAGCCAAGATGGAGTGGGAGGGCCGAGGGAGACCCAGTACTTC.

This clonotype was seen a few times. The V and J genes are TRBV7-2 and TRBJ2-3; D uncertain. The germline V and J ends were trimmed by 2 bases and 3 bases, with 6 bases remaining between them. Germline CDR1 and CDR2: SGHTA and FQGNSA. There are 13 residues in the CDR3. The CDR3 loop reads CASSLRMTDTQYF. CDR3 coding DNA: TGTGCCAGCAGCTTACGGATGACAGATACGCAGTATTTT.

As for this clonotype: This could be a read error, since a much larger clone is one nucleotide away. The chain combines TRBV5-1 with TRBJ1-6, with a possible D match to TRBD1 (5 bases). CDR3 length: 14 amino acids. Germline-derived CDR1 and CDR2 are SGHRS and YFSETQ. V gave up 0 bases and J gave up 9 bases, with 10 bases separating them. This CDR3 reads CASSLVGTGSPLHF. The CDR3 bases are TGCGCCAGCAGCTTGGTCGGGACGGGTTCACCCCTCCACTTT.

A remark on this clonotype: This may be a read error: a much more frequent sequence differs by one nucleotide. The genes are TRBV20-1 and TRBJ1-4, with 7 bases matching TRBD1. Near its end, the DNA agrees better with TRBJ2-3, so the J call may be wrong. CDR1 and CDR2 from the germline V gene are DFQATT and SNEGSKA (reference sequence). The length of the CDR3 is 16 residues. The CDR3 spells CSARVARGFGPDTQYF. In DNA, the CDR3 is TGCAGTGCTAGAGTTGCCAGGGGGTTCGGGCCAGATACGCAGTATTTT.

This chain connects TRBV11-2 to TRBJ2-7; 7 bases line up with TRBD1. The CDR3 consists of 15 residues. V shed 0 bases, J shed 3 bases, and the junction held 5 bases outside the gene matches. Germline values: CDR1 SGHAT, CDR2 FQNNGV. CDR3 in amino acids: CASSLERDSIYEQYF. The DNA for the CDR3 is TGTGCCAGCAGCTTAGAAAGGGACAGCATCTACGAGCAGTACTTC.

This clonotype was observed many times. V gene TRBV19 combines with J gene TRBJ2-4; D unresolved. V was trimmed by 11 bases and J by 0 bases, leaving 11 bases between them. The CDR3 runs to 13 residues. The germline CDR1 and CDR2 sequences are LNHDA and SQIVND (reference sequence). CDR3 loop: CAAGEIAKNIQYF. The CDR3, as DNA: TGTGCCGCCGGCGAAATAGCCAAAAACATTCAGTACTTC.

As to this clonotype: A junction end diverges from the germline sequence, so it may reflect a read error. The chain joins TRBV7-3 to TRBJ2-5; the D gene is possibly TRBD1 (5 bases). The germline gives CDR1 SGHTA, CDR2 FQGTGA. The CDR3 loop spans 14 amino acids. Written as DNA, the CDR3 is TGTGCCAGCAGCTCCCAGGGATTACAAGAGGCCCAGTACTTC. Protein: CASSSQGLQEAQYF.